The present T cell receptor beta chain was sequenced within a study of radiation and T cells in renal cell carcinoma. About the research overall: Nephrectomy followed 15 Gy stereotactic body radiation by 4 weeks. Study-wide results and caveats: From baseline, blood top tumor clonotypes peaked at 2 weeks post-radiation. Without pretreatment biopsies, baseline tumor clonotype presence was undetermined.

V shed 3 bases and J shed 7 bases, with 14 bases lying between them. Germline values: CDR1 SGDLS, CDR2 YYNGEE. The CDR3 covers 14 residues. With respect to this clone: Antigen unknown.

Time point given: blood 2 weeks post-SBRT. Treatment given: 15 Gy SBRT to primary tumor, nephrectomy 4 weeks later. This renal cell carcinoma was of the clear cell type. The table came from immunoSEQ multiplex PCR; TCRdb's copy has only in-frame clones and leaves some out. The data hold 150,000 to 160,000 clones, with around 90% observed a single time. The chain employs TRBV9 and TRBJ1-5; D not resolved. This TCR derives from a woman between 50 and 59 years old with renal cell carcinoma. This sample comprised blood, obtained from a patient whose treatment included radiotherapy and nephrectomy. The CDR3 bases are TGTGCCAGCAGCGCCGGATCTACCGGGCAGCCCCAGCATTTT. It is translated as CASSAGSTGQPQHF.